There are a few counts of the clone carrying this T cell receptor beta chain. Antigen: not known. Genes here carry mouse names. The CDR3 end is not reached by the read, which stops 3 residues before it; the germline J gene fills it in. The same CDR3 arises from other DNA sequences in this sample as well. Scientists pooled cutaneous lymph node cells and sorted them on CD4, CD8alpha, NKG2D, NKG2ACE and other markers. CDR3 length: 13 residues. Germline V gene lookup returns CDR1 LGHNA and CDR2 YNLKQL (reference sequence). V was clipped by 2 bases and J by 9 bases, with 8 bases between them. The record originates from a study of CD8+ T cells in alopecia areata. Study-level information: The graft donors were 6-12-month-old C3H/HeJ mice with spontaneous alopecia, and their skin went to approximately 7-11-week-old female C3H/HeJ mice.

cDNA prepared by RNA extraction and subsequent reverse transcription served as the template for sequencing. TCRdb's copy holds only in-frame clones and misses some; the assay was immunoSEQ multiplex PCR. The sample yields approximately 280,000 clones, without any singletons. General observations from the study: Clonality exceeded that of normal scalp in lesional scalp, most notably in alopecia totalis/universalis. Besides other cells, scalp samples also yield sequences of resident alphabeta T cells from normal skin. Relative to mice, TCR sharing across patients was less clear, a difference possibly HLA-related.

V gene TRBV5 combines with J gene TRBJ1-6; a possible D gene is TRBD1 (5 bases). TRBJ1-6 is classed as an ORF, of uncertain function. The material sequenced was CD4+ T cells sorted from a lymph node. This clonotype was sampled from a C3H/HeJ mouse with alopecia areata. The mouse line has the MHC haplotype H2-k. The part of the CDR3 DNA that was read is TGTGCCAGCAGCCAACAGGGCGGTTCGCCC. Protein product: CASSQQGGSP. The CDR3 in its entirety is CASSQQGGSPLYF.